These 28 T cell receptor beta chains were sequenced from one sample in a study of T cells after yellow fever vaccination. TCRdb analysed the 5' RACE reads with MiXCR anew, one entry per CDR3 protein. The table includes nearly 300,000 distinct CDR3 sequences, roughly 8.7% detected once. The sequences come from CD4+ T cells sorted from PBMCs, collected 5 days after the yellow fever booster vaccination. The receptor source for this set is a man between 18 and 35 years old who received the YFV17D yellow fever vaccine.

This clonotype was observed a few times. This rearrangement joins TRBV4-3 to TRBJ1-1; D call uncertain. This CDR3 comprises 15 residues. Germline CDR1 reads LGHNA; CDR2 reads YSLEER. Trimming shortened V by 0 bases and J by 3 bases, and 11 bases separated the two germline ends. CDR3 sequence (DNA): TGCGCCAGCAGCCAAGATCATTGGAAGTACACTGAAGCTTTCTTT. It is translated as CASSQDHWKYTEAFF.

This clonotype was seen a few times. The CDR3 nucleotides read TGCGCCAGCAGCTTGGACAGGGAGGCCCAGTACTTC. This translates into CASSLDREAQYF. The gene calls are TRBV5-1 and TRBJ2-5; D may match TRBD1 or TRBD2 (6 bases each). Germline CDR1 SGHRS, CDR2 YFSETQ. V lost 0 bases and J lost 9, with 9 bases in between. The CDR3 length is 12 residues. The complete variable domain, with remaining parts taken from reference TRBV5-1 and TRBJ2-5, reads KAGVTQTPRYLIKTRGQQVTLSCSPISGHRSVSWYQQTPGQGLQFLFEYFSETQRNKGNFPGRFSGRQFSNSRSEMNVSTLELGDSALYLCASSLDREAQYFGPGTRLLVL.

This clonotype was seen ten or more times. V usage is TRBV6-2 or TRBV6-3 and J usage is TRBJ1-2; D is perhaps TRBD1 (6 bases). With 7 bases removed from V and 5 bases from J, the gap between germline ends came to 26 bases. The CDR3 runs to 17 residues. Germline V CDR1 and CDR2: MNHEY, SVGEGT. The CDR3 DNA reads TGTGCCAGCAACGACCAGCGGGACACCCTTAAGGGGTATGGCTACACCTTC. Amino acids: CASNDQRDTLKGYGYTF.

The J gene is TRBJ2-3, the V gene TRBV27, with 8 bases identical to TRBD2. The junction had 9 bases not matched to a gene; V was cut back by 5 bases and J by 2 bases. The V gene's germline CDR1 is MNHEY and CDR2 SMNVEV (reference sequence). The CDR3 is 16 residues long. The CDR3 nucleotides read TGTGCCAGCAGTGCATTAGCGGGGCGAAACACAGATACGCAGTATTTT. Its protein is CASSALAGRNTDTQYF.

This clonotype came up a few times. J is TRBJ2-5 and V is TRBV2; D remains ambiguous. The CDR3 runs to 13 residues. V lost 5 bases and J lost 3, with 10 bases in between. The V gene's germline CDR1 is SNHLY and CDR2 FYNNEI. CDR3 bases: TGTGCCAGCAGTCCAACCTGGGAAGAGACCCAGTACTTC. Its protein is CASSPTWEETQYF.

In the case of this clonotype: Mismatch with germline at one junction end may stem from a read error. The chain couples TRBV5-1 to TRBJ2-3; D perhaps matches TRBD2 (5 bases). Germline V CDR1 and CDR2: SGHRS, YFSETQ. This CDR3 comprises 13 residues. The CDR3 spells CASSPGSTVTQYF. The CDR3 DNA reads TGCGCCAGCAGCCCGGGGAGCACAGTTACGCAGTATTTT.

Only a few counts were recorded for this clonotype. The DNA of the CDR3 is TGTGCCACCAGCAGGGACAGGGCTAGTGAGCAGTTCTTC. It specifies CATSRDRASEQFF. The V gene is TRBV15, the J gene TRBJ2-1; 8 bases match TRBD1. The CDR3 consists of 13 residues. The J segment lost 9 bases and the V segment lost 3 bases, leaving 4 bases of the junction unmatched. CDR1 and CDR2 from the germline V gene are LNHNV and YYDKDF (reference sequence).

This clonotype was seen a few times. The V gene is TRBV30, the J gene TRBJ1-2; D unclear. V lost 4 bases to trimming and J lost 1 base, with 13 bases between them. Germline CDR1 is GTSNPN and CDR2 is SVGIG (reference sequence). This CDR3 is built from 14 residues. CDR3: CAWIPGRINYGYTF. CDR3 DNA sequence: TGTGCCTGGATCCCTGGACGGATTAACTATGGCTACACCTTC.

CDR3 residues: CASSQEGTGVMLNEKLFF. DNA for the CDR3: TGCGCCAGCAGCCAAGAAGGGACAGGGGTAATGCTTAATGAAAAACTGTTTTTT. The J gene is TRBJ1-4, the V gene TRBV4-3; 10 bases line up with TRBD1. The CDR3 is made up of 18 amino acids. After removal of 0 bases from V and 4 bases from J, the junction contained 8 bases not matched to a gene. Germline assignment: CDR1 LGHNA and CDR2 YSLEER.

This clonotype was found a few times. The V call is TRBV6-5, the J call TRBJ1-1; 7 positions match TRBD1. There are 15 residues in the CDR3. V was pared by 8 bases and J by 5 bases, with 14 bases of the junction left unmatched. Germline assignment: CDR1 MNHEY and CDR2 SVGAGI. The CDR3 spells CASWGQRLGVTEAFF. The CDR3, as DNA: TGTGCCAGCTGGGGACAGAGACTAGGTGTGACTGAAGCTTTCTTT.

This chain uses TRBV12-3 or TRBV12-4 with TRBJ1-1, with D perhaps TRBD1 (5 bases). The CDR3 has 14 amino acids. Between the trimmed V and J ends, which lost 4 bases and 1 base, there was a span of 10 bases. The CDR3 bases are TGTGCCAGCAGTTCATATCAGGGGAACACTGAAGCTTTCTTT. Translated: CASSSYQGNTEAFF.

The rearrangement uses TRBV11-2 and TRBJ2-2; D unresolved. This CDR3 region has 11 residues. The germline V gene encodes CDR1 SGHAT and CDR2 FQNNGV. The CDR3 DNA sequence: TGTGCTACCCGCGACACCGGGGAGCTGTTTTTT. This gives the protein CATRDTGELFF.

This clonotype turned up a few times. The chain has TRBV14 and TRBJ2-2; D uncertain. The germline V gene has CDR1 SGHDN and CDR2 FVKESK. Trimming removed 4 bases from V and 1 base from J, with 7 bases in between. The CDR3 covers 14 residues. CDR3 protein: CASSLKGNTGELFF. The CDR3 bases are TGTGCCAGCAGCCTTAAAGGGAACACCGGGGAGCTGTTTTTT.

The CDR3 bases are TGCGCCAGCAGCTTGGTAACCCCGTCCCACAATGAGCAGTTCTTC. Amino acid sequence: CASSLVTPSHNEQFF. V usage is TRBV5-1 and J usage is TRBJ2-1; D remains unclear. From germline, CDR1 is SGHRS and CDR2 YFSETQ. With 0 bases removed from V and 5 bases from J, the gap between germline ends came to 12 bases. CDR3 length: 15 residues.

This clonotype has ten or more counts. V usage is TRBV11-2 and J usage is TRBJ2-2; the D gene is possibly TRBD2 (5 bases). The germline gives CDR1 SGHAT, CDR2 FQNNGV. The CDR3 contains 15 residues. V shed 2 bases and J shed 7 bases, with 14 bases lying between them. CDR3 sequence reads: CASSLIASRGGELFF. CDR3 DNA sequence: TGTGCCAGCAGCTTAATTGCCTCTCGGGGCGGGGAGCTGTTTTTT.

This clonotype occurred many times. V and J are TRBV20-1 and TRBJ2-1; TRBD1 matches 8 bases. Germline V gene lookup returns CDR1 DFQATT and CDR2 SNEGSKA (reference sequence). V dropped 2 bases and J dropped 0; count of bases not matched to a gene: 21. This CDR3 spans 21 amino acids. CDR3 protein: CSARYGAGTGYTVYSYNEQFF. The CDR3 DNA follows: TGCAGTGCTAGATACGGAGCCGGGACAGGTTATACAGTTTACTCCTACAATGAGCAGTTCTTC.

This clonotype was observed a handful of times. The CDR3 DNA reads as TGCAGTGCCCTTAGCGCTTTGATGAGGCCCCAGCATTTT. It translates to CSALSALMRPQHF. The chain couples TRBV20-1 to TRBJ1-5, with D unclear. Trimming removed 6 bases at V and 9 bases at J, with 18 bases between. The CDR3 spans 13 residues. CDR1 is DFQATT and CDR2 is SNEGSKA in the germline V gene (reference sequence).

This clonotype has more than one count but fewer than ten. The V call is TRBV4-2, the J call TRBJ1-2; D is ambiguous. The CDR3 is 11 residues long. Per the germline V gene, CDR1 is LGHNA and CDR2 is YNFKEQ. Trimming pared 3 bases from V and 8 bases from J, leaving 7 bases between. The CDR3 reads CASSQNHGYTF. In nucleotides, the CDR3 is TGTGCCAGCAGCCAGAATCACGGCTACACCTTC.

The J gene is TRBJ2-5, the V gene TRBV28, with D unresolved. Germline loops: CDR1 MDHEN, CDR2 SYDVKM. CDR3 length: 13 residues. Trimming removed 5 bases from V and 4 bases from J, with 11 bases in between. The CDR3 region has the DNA TGTGCCAGCAGTGAACAAGTCCTAGAGACCCAGTACTTC. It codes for CASSEQVLETQYF.

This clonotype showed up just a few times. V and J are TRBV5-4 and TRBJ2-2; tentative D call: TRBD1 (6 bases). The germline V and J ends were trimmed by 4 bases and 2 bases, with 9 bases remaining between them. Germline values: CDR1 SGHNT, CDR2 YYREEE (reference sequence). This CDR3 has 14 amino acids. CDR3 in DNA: TGTGCCAGCAGCGGGGGCCGCAACACCGGGGAGCTGTTTTTT. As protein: CASSGGRNTGELFF.

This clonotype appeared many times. CDR3 DNA: TGTGCCAGCAGCTTATTGGGACAGAGTCGCTCCTACAATGAGCAGTTCTTC. This translates into CASSLLGQSRSYNEQFF. The rearrangement uses TRBV7-8 and TRBJ2-1; 7 bases map to TRBD1. Germline V gene sequence: CDR1 SGHVS, CDR2 FQNEAQ. The CDR3 runs 17 residues. The trim removed 2 bases at V and 0 bases at J, leaving 7 bases unmatched.

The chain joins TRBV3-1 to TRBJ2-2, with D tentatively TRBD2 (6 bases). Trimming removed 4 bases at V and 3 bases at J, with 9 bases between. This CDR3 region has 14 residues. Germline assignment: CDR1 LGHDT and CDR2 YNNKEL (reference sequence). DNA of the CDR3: TGTGCCAGCAGCCGGAGGGAGTACACCGGGGAGCTGTTTTTT. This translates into CASSRREYTGELFF.

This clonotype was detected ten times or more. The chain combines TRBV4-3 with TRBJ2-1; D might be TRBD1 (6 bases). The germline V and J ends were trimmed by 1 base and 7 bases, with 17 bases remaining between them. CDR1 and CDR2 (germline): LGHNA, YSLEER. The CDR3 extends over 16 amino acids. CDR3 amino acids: CASSQVMGAGVNEQFF. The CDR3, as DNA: TGCGCCAGCAGCCAAGTCATGGGGGCCGGTGTTAATGAGCAGTTCTTC.

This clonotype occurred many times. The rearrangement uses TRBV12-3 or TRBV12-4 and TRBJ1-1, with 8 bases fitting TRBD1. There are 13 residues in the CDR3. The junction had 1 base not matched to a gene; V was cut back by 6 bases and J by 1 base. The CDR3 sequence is CASRGQENTEAFF. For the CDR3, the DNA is TGTGCCAGCAGGGGACAGGAGAACACTGAAGCTTTCTTT.

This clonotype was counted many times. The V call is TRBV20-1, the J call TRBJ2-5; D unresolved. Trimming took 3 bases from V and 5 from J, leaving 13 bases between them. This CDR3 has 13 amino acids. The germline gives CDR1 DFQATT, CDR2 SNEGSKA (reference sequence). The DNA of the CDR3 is TGCAGTGCTAGCCCAGCTCCCGTGGAGACCCAGTACTTC. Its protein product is CSASPAPVETQYF.

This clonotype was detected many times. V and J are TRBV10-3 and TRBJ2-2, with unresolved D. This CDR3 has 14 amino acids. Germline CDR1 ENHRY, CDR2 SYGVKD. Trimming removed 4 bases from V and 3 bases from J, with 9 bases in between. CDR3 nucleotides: TGTGCCATCAGTGCCCGGACGTACACCGGGGAGCTGTTTTTT. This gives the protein CAISARTYTGELFF.

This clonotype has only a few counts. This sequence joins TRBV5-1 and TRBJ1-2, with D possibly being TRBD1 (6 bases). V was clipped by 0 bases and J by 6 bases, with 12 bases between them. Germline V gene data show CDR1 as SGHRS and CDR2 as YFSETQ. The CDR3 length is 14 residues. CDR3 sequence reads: CASSLDRGQDGYTF. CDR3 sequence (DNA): TGCGCCAGCAGCTTGGATCGGGGGCAGGATGGCTACACCTTC.

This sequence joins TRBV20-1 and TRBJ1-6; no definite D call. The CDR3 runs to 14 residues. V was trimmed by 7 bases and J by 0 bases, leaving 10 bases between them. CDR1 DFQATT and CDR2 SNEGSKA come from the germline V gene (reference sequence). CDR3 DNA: TGCAGTGTCTCACAGAGCTCCTATAATTCACCCCTCCACTTT. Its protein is CSVSQSSYNSPLHF.